This T cell receptor beta chain was recovered during a study of blood T cells in healthy people across ages (dated by TCRdb to the mid-2010s). Turning to the overall study: Template switching captured roughly one uniquely barcoded TCR beta cDNA molecule per two T cells in model experiments. The study measured age-related changes in TCR beta repertoire diversity using deep sequencing normalized with unique cDNA molecular identifiers. The donors were divided into four age groups: young (average approximately 16 years), middle-aged (about 40), aged (under 70) and long-lived (82). To avoid experimental bias, donors of different ages were spread randomly across the sequencing lanes. The study analyzed two additional independent replicas of 1 million unique cDNA reads from the same blood draw for two donors, one aged 18 to 30 and one aged 80 or older.

V and J are trimmed by 5 bases and 9 bases, and the gene matches miss 9 bases of the junction. Its CDR3 holds 14 amino acids, cysteine through phenylalanine. The kept DNA is CDR3 alone, 42 bases in frame from the first base. The germline V gene specifies SGDLS as CDR1 and YYNGEE as CDR2. To note about this clonotype: This receptor's antigen is unknown. The input lacks base qualities; no much larger clone sits a single base away.

What the work shows at the level of the full study, not this receptor alone: Compared with the aged group, more naive CD4+ T cells, fewer expanded clones and increased TCR diversity were shown by the long-lived group, suggesting age selection. The CMV infection status of donors was not known, potentially confounding age-related changes in expanded clonotypes. Total diversity estimates from one million sequenced T cells were considered lower bounds and underestimates. Observed TCR beta diversity per million T cells fell roughly linearly with age, and a significant reduction was already apparent by age about 36. The percentage of naive T cells measured by flow cytometry correlated strongly with observed TCR beta diversity. Bulk unsorted PBMC profiling prevented conclusive comparison of naive and antigen-experienced compartments.

The library was prepared using 5' RACE. TCRdb names Illumina HiSeq 2500 as the instrument used. A second PCR of roughly 7 to 12 cycles was performed with a sample-barcoded 5' primer and a J-beta primer mix. A template-switch 5' adaptor carrying 12 random nucleotides introduced a unique molecular identifier onto each TCR beta cDNA molecule. Each sample yielded at least 3 million CDR3-containing paired-end reads. All of the RNA was converted into first-strand cDNA using the Mint cDNA synthesis kit, with a TRBC-specific oligonucleotide serving as the primer. All cDNA was treated with uracil-DNA glycosylase and then went through a first 18-cycle PCR with the universal primers M1SS and BC2_uni_R. Per the source publication's procedure: Normalization of each sample was performed by random selection of 1 million high-quality reads, each carrying a distinct molecular identifier. Instead of being binned into consensus sequences, reads that shared molecular identifiers were thrown out. MiTCR, set to a Q25 quality threshold and the strictest error-elimination algorithm, was used for CDR3 identification, clonotype clustering and error correction. A nonparametric unseen species model using Euler transformation provided a lower-bound estimate of total TCR beta diversity. The raw public reads went through TCRdb reprocessing: fastp at Q25, MiXCR clone calling, in-frame beta chains kept. Each record represents a unique CDR3 protein, reported with the most common genes and DNA among its rows. What appears here as the V and J calls and clone size reflects TCRdb's work, not the paper's. Present in this sample are about 900,000 distinct CDR3 sequences, 45% to 50% of which were seen just once. The top ten clonotypes cover about an eighth of the sample.

Donors were under 40 systemically healthy Caucasian individuals from Russia aged roughly 6 to 90 years. Each donor gave about 9.7 milliliters of peripheral blood, drawn into EDTA-treated Vacutainer tubes. Ficoll-Paque density-gradient centrifugation was used to isolate PBMCs, with at least 6 million per sample. Total RNA was extracted from PBMCs with Trizol reagent, with at least 5 micrograms obtained per sample. The percentages of naive CD45RAhigh/CD27high T cells were determined by flow cytometry on a PBMC aliquot from every donor. The material sequenced was blood. The receptor was derived from a man aged 30-40 years in good health. The sequence joins TRBV9 to TRBJ2-1, with 9 junctional bases fitting TRBD1. The CDR3 amino acid sequence is: CASSLGTGNGEQFF. The DNA sequence follows: TGTGCCAGCAGTCTCGGGACAGGGAATGGTGAGCAGTTCTTC.